This T cell receptor beta chain was identified during a study of shared clonotypes between healthy human individuals (dated by TCRdb to about 2020). For the study in its entirety: The cohort included a few men and a couple of women between 18 and 49 years of age. Per donor, three plates each were used for CD4 naive and CD4 memory, two for CD8 naive, and one for CD8 memory. To estimate repertoire size and how much clonotypes are shared between individuals, the study performed deep sequencing of blood TCR repertoires from about five healthy adults. Libraries were prepared and TCR repertoires were sequenced by different laboratories using diverse techniques, in order to increase sequencing depth and limit assay-specific biases. Each donor's leukapheresis produced roughly between about 0.8 and 10 billion PBMCs.

General conclusions and limits of the study: Larger estimated clonotype richness was generally found for naive subsets than for memory subsets. Sharing across four donors was observed for about 5% of naive CD4, over 3% of naive CD8, over 2% of memory CD4, and around 0.4% of memory CD8 clonotypes. The small number of donors limited the genetic and exposure-history diversity represented. Based on pairwise subsampling, the degree of clonotype sharing among donors was expected to be affected by sequencing depth. Rarefaction of sorted-subset datasets indicated incomplete sequencing despite the large sequencing depth. Sampling was restricted to blood, and TCR repertoires in tissue are likely to differ from TCR repertoires in blood. Clonotypes shared by all four sorted-subset donors showed higher generation probabilities than non-shared clonotypes.

Using the deep immunoSEQ assay, TCR CDR3 regions were amplified from genomic DNA by multiplex PCR. Genomic DNA extracted from each cell subset was distributed evenly over all wells of several immunoSEQ 96-well plates, and each plate served as one replicate. For sorted subsets, around 200 ng genomic DNA, equal to tens of thousands of T cell genomes, was loaded into each replicate PCR. Purified libraries were quantified with a Qubit 3.0 fluorometer, sized on a Bioanalyzer 2100, and re-quantified with the KAPA Library Quantification kit. A separate single-read 150-cycle Illumina NextSeq 550 flow cell was used to sequence each immunoSEQ 96-well plate. As for the original processing: The immunoSEQ output contained only junctional sequences without quality scores, so filtering could not match that applied to full-length reads. To assign V/J genes and CDR3, sequences were annotated using PyIR, a Python wrapper for IgBLAST v1.9, with IMGT germline references. Reads were filtered out if the reads had weak V/J assignments (E-value above 1e-6), no CDR3, stop codons, out-of-frame junctions, or ambiguous translated residues. V3J clonotypes were defined by identical inferred V gene, J gene, and CDR3 amino acid sequence. The percentage overlap between two repertoires was calculated by dividing the number of shared unique clonotypes by the size of the smaller repertoire. Richness of each repertoire was evaluated using RTK rarefaction, the Chao1 estimator, and Recon v2.1 estimates of unobserved clonotypes. OLGA was used to compute generation probabilities for all TCRbeta clonotypes that the gDNA method yielded from a handful of donors. What TCRdb holds here is the immuneACCESS table cut down to in-frame rearrangements. Part of the clones is not present; checked against another copy, under half of the missing clones reflect an unresolved V gene, and the others are unexplained. V and J calls and clone size follow that table, whereas D and trimming were derived from the DNA. Across this sample there are about 580,000 clones, with 95% to 98% seen only once. 0.3% of the sample comes from the top ten.

V loses 5 bases of germline sequence and J loses 2 bases, and the interval between the two ends is 26 bases. Its CDR3 holds 19 amino acids, cysteine through phenylalanine. Solely the CDR3 DNA is kept, with 57 bases framed from the first base. Looking up the germline V gene (reference sequence) yields CDR1 LNHNV and CDR2 YYDKDF. Notes on this clone: Its antigen has not been determined. Within one base of it there is no much larger clone, and no base qualities were kept.

CD8 naive samples consisted of CD45RO-negative cells that were positively selected for CCR7, yielding a CD45RA+CCR7+ population without TemRA cells. Donors were healthy HIV-negative adults with no recently reported acute infections or vaccinations. Every donor was a Caucasian adult living in Nashville, Tennessee, USA. Blood was obtained by leukapheresis, after which PBMCs were separated by Ficoll-Histopaque density gradient centrifugation and cryopreserved in liquid nitrogen vapor phase. Purity and quantity of every magnetically sorted T cell population were checked by analytical flow cytometry. From each sorted fraction, genomic DNA was isolated and quantified by UV absorbance on a Nanodrop 2000c.

Specimen: naive CD8+ T cells sorted from blood. The cell subset or site label, as the study defines it: CD45RA+CCR7+. The clonotype originates from a man younger than 40 in good health. Recombination connected TRBV15 to TRBJ2-3; the D segment cannot be called with confidence. The CDR3 sequence is CATSGRPLRPEVTTDTQYF. The DNA is as follows: TGTGCCACCAGCGGAAGACCTCTGAGGCCGGAAGTCACCACAGATACGCAGTATTTT. Reference TRBV15 and TRBJ2-3 genes cover what lies past the CDR3, so the full variable domain is DAMVIQNPRYQVTQFGKPVTLSCSQTLNHNVMYWYQQKSSQAPKLLFHYYDKDFNNEADTPDNFQSRRPNTSFCFLDIRSPGLGDTAMYLCATSGRPLRPEVTTDTQYFGPGTRLTVL.